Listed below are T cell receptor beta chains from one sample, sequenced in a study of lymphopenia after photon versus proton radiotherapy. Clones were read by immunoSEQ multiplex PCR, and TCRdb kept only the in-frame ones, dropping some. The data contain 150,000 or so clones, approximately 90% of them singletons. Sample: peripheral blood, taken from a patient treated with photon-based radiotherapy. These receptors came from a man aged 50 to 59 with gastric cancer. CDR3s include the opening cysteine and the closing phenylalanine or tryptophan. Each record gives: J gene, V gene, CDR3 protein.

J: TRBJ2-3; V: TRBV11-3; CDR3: CASSSRSDSRDTQYF
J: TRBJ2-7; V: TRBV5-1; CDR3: CASSFSGRVNEQYF
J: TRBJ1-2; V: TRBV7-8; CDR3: CASSPGTEWGYTF
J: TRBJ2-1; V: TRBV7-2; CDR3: CASSLSHLWKHNEQFF
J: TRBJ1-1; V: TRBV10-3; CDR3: CAIKDRELDLNTEAFF
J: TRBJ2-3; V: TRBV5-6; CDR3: CASSLGDTQYF
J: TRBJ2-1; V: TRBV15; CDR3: CATSPASGIYNEQFF
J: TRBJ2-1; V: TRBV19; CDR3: CASSISGTGGLDEQFF
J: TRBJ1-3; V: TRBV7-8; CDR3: CASSLTPRTVSSGNTIYF
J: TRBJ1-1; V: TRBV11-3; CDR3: CASSLGQGEAFF
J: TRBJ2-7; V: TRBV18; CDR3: CASSPEPGQSYEQYF
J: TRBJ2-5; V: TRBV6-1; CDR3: CASSVPRGQGETQYF
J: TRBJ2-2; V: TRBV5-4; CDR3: CASSQRRQNTGELFF
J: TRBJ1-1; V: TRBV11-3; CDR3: CASSPPGGDEAFF
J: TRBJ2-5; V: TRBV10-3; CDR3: CAISERQGGETQYF
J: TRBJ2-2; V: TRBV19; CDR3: CASSIDGRTGELFF
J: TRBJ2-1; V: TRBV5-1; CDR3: CASSSGLAGGYNEQFF
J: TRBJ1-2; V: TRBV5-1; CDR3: CASSELAGQGSGYTF
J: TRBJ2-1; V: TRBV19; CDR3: CASSLTSYNEQFF
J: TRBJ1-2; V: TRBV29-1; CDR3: CSAAHGTPPRYGYTF
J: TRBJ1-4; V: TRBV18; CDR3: CASSSPGGTGGQEKLFF
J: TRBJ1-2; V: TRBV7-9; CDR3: CASSPLNRYTF
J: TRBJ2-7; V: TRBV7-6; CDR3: CASSRRAPVGHF
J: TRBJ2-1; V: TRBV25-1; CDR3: CASSEPGLAGLEQFF
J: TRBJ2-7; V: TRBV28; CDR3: CASRAFYEQYF
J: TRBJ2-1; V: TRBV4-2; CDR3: CASSQDQLNNEQFF
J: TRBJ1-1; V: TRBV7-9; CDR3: CASSPDSNTEAFF
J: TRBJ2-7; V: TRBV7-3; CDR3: CASSLRPTGGYEQYF